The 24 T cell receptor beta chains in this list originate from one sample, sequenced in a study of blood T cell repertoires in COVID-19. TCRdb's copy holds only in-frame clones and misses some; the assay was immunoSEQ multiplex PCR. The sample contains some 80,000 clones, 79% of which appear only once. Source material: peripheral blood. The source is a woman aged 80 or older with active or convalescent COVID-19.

The DNA for the CDR3 is TGTGCCAGCAGCCCTAGCACAGATACGCAGTATTTT. Protein: CASSPSTDTQYF. This sequence joins TRBV7-2 and TRBJ2-3; D not resolved. Trimming cost V 5 bases and J 0 bases, with 3 bases left between them. CDR1 and CDR2 (germline): SGHTA, FQGNSA. The CDR3 has 12 amino acids.

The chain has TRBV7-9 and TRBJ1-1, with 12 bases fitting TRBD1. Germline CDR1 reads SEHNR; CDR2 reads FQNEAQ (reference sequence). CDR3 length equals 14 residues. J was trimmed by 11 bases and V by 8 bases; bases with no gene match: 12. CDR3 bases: TGTGCCAGCGCCTTATTGGGACAGGGGGCGAGGGCTTTCTTT. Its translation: CASALLGQGARAFF.

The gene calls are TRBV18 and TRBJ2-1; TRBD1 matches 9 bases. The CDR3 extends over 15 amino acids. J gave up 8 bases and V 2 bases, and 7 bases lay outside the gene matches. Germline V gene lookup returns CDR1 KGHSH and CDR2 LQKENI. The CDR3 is CASSPEDRGRYEQFF. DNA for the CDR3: TGTGCCAGCTCACCAGAGGACAGGGGTAGATATGAGCAGTTCTTC.

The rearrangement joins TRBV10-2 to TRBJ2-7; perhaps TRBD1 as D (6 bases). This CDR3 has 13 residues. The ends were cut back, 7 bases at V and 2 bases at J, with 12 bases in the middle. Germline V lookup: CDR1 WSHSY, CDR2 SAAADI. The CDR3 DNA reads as TGCGCCAGCACGCGGTCAGGGGCCTACGAGCAGTACTTC. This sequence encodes CASTRSGAYEQYF.

CDR3 amino acids: CASSMTGQGNYEQYF. The DNA for the CDR3 is TGTGCCAGTAGTATGACGGGACAGGGAAACTACGAGCAGTACTTC. The chain uses TRBV19 and TRBJ2-7; 9 nucleotides match TRBD1. This CDR3 region has 15 residues. With 3 bases clipped from V and 3 bases from J, the junction kept 6 bases outside the gene matches. Germline loops: CDR1 LNHDA, CDR2 SQIVND (reference sequence).

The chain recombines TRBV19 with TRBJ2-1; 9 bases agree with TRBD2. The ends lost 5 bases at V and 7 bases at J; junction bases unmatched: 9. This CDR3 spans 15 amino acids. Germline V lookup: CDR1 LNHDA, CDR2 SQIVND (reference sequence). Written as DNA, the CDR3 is TGTGCCAGTAGTGCAGTAGCGGGAGCCGTTAATGAGCAGTTCTTC. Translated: CASSAVAGAVNEQFF. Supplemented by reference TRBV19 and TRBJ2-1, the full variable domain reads DGGITQSPKYLFRKEGQNVTLSCEQNLNHDAMYWYRQDPGQGLRLIYYSQIVNDFQKGDIAEGYSVSREKKESFPLTVTSAQKNPTAFYLCASSAVAGAVNEQFFGPGTRLTVL.

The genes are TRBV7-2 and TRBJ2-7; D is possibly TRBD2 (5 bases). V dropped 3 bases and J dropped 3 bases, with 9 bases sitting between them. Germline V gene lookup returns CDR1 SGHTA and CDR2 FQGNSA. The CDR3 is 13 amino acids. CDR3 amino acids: CASSFAGYYEQYF. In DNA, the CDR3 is TGTGCCAGCAGCTTTGCGGGTTACTACGAGCAGTACTTC.

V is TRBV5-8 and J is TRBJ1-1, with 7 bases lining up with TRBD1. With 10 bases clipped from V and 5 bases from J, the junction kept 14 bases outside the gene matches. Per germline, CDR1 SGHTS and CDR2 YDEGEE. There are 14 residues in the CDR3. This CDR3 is CAALGGGVRTEAFF. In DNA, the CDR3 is TGTGCCGCATTAGGAGGGGGCGTAAGAACTGAAGCTTTCTTT. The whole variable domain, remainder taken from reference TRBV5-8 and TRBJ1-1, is EAGVTQSPTHLIKTRGQQATLRCSPISGHTSVYWYQQALGLGLQFLLWYDEGEERNRGNFPPRFSGRQFPNYSSELNVNALELEDSALYLCAALGGGVRTEAFFGQGTRLTVV.

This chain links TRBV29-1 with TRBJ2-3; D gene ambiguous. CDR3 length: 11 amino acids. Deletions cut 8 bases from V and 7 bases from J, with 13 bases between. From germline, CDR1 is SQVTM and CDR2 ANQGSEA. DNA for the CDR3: TGCAGCTCCCCTATATCTAATACGCAGTATTTT. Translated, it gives CSSPISNTQYF.

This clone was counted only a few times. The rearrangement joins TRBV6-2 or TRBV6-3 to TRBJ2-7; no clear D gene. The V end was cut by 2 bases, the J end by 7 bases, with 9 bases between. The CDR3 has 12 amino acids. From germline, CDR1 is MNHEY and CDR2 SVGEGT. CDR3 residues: CASSYPPLEQYF. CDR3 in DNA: TGTGCCAGCAGTTACCCCCCCTTAGAGCAGTACTTC.

CDR3 loop: CSASQANQQFF. DNA for the CDR3: TGCAGTGCTAGCCAGGCTAATCAGCAGTTCTTC. V gene TRBV20-1 combines with J gene TRBJ2-1; D uncertain. V gave up 3 bases and J gave up 11 bases, with 11 bases separating them. The CDR3 runs to 11 residues. CDR1 DFQATT and CDR2 SNEGSKA come from the germline V gene (reference sequence).

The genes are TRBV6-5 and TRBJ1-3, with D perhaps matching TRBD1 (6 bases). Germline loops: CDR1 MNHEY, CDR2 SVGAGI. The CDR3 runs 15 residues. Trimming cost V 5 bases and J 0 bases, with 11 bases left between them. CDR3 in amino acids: CASSNTGNSGNTIYF. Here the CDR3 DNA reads TGTGCCAGCAGTAATACAGGGAACTCTGGAAACACCATATATTTT.

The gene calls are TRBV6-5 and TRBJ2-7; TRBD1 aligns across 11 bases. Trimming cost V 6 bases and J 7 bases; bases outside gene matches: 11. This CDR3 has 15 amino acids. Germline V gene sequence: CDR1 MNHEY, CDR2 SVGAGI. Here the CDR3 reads CASSFLPGQGVEQYF. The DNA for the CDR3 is TGTGCCAGCAGCTTCCTACCGGGACAGGGGGTAGAGCAGTACTTC.

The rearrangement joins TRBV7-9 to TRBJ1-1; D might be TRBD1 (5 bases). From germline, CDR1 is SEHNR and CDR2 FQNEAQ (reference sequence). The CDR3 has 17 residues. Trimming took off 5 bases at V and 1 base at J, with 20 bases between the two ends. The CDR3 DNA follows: TGTGCCAGCAGCCCCATCAGCATGCGGGGGGGGAACACTGAAGCTTTCTTT. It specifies CASSPISMRGGNTEAFF. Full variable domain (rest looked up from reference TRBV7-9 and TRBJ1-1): DTGVSQNPRHKITKRGQNVTFRCDPISEHNRLYWYRQTLGQGPEFLTYFQNEAQLEKSRLLSDRFSAERPKGSFSTLEIQRTEQGDSAMYLCASSPISMRGGNTEAFFGQGTRLTVV.

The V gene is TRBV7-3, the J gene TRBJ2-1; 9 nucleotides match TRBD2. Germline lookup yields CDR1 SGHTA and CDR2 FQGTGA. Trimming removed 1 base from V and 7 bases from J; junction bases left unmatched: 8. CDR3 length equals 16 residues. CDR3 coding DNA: TGTGCCAGCAGCTTAAGCATAGCGGGAGTAAGGAATGAGCAGTTCTTC. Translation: CASSLSIAGVRNEQFF.

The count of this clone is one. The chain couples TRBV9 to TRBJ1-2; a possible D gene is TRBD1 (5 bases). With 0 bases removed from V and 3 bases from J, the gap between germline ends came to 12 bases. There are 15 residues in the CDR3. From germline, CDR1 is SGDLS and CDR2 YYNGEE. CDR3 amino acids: CASSVGRGDHYGYTF. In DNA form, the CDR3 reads TGTGCCAGCAGCGTAGGCCGGGGGGATCACTATGGCTACACCTTC.

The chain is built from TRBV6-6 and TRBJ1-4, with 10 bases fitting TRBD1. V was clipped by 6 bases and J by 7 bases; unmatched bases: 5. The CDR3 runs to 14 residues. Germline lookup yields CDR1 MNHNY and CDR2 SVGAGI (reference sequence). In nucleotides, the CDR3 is TGTGCCAGCAGGGAGGGACAGGGGCGTGAAAAACTGTTTTTT. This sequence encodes CASREGQGREKLFF.

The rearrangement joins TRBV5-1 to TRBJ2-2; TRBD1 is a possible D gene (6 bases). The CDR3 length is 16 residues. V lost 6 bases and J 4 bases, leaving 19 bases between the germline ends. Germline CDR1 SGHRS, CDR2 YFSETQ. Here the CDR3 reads CASTQTQTGFTGELFF. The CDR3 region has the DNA TGCGCCAGCACTCAGACGCAAACAGGGTTCACCGGGGAGCTGTTTTTT.

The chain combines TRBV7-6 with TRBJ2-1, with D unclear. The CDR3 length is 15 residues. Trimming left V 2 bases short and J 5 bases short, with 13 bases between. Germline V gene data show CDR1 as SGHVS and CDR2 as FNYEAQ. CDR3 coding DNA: TGTGCCAGCAGCTTAACGCAAACTCCTCACAATGAGCAGTTCTTC. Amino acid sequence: CASSLTQTPHNEQFF. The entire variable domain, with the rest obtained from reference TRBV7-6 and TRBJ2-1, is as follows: GAGVSQSPRYKVTKRGQDVALRCDPISGHVSLYWYRQALGQGPEFLTYFNYEAQQDKSGLPNDRFSAERPEGSISTLTIQRTEQRDSAMYRCASSLTQTPHNEQFFGPGTRLTVL.

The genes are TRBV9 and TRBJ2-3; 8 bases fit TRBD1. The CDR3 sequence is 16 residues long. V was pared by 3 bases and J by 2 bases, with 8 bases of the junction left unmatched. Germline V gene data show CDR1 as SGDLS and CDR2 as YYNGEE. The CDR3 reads CASSAPGTGLTDTQYF. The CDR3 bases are TGTGCCAGCAGCGCGCCCGGGACAGGTCTCACAGATACGCAGTATTTT.

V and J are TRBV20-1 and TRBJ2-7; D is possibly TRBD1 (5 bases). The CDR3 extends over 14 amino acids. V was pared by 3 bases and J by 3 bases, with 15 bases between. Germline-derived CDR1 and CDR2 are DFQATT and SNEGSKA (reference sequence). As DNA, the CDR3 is TGCAGTGCTAGTCTAGGGGCTCGCGGCTACGAGCAGTACTTC. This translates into CSASLGARGYEQYF.

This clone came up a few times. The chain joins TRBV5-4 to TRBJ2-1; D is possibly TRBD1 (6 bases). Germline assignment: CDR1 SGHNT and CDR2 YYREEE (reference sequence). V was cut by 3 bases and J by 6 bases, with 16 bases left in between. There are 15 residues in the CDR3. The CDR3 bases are TGTGCCAGCAGCTCTCGACAGGCGCCCTTCAATGAGCAGTTCTTC. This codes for CASSSRQAPFNEQFF.

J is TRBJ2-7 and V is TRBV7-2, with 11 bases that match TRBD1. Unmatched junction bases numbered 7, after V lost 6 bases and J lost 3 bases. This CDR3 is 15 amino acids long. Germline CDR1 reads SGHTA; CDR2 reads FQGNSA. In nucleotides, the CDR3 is TGTGCCAGCAGGACCGGGACAGGGGGTATCTACGAGCAGTACTTC. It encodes CASRTGTGGIYEQYF.

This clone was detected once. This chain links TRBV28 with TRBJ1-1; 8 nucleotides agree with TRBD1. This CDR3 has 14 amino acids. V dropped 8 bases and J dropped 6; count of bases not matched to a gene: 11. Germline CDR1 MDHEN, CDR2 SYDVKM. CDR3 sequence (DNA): TGTGCCAGCCCCCCCGGGACAGGTCCCTCTGAAGCTTTCTTT. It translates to CASPPGTGPSEAFF.